These 2 T cell receptor beta chains were sequenced from one sample in a study of shared clonotypes between healthy human individuals. The table came from immunoSEQ multiplex PCR; TCRdb's copy has only in-frame clones and leaves some out. Of around 700,000 clones listed, roughly 78% are singletons. The sequencing sample was made of memory CD4+ T cells sorted from blood. Subset indicated: CD45RA-negative fraction. The receptors here all came from a woman aged 30 to 39 in good health.

The chain joins TRBV5-5 to TRBJ2-7; either TRBD1 or TRBD2 may supply D (5 bases each). The CDR3 is 16 residues long. Trimming took 0 bases from V and 1 from J, leaving 14 bases between them. From germline, CDR1 is SGHKS and CDR2 YYEKEE (reference sequence). Written as DNA, the CDR3 is TGTGCCAGCAGCTTGGCCGAGGCAGGGAGTTCCTACGAGCAGTACTTC. Protein sequence: CASSLAEAGSSYEQYF. Full variable domain (outside the CDR3, taken from reference TRBV5-5 and TRBJ2-7): DAGVTQSPTHLIKTRGQQVTLRCSPISGHKSVSWYQQVLGQGPQFIFQYYEKEERGRGNFPDRFSARQFPNYSSELNVNALLLGDSALYLCASSLAEAGSSYEQYFGPGTRLTVT.

V is TRBV6-5 and J is TRBJ1-2; 9 bases agree with TRBD1. CDR3 length equals 15 residues. The V and J ends lost 8 bases and 4 bases, in that order; junction bases with no gene match: 11. The V gene's germline CDR1 is MNHEY and CDR2 SVGAGI. The CDR3 DNA reads TGTGCCAGCGGAAGGGGGACAGGGATAAGCTATGGCTACACCTTC. Protein: CASGRGTGISYGYTF.